These 28 T cell receptor beta chains came from one sample sequenced in a study of regulatory T cells in long-lasting Graves disease. Libraries of TCR beta came from iRepertoire HTBI primers plus Arm-PCR of CDR3 regions. Each CDR3 protein gets one entry after TCRdb re-called the multiplex PCR reads with MiXCR. The sample holds 400,000 to 450,000 distinct CDR3 sequences, 14% to 15% seen once. Specified time point: newly diagnosed GD, antithyroid drugs for less than 3 months. Scientists built the TCR library using RNA that was extracted from PBMCs. The same specimen was also included in a second study, on T cells in Graves' hyperthyroidism and ophthalmopathy.

Sequenced material: peripheral blood mononuclear cells (PBMCs), taken at new diagnosis, from a patient treated with antithyroid drugs. The receptors here all came from a woman aged 25 to 39 with Graves disease.

This clonotype has a count of ten or more. The chain uses TRBV5-1 and TRBJ2-1; no clear D gene. Germline V gene data show CDR1 as SGHRS and CDR2 as YFSETQ. The V and J ends lost 2 bases and 7 bases respectively, with 13 bases between them. The length of the CDR3 is 14 residues. Here the CDR3 DNA reads TGCGCCAGCAGCTTTTCGGGTGGTGGGAATGAGCAGTTCTTC. This sequence encodes CASSFSGGGNEQFF.

This clonotype was recorded at least ten times. V gene TRBV11-3 combines with J gene TRBJ2-2; no clear D gene. Germline lookup yields CDR1 SGHNT and CDR2 YENEEA. V was cut by 1 base and J by 7 bases, with 13 bases left in between. The CDR3 consists of 15 residues. The CDR3 sequence is CASSLVGPVSGELFF. The CDR3 DNA reads TGTGCCAGCAGCTTAGTTGGACCGGTGAGCGGGGAGCTGTTTTTT.

Turning to this clonotype: This may come from a read error, since a much larger clone is one base off. V gene TRBV27 combines with J gene TRBJ2-1; D may correspond to TRBD1 or TRBD2 (5 bases each). Germline V lookup: CDR1 MNHEY, CDR2 SMNVEV (reference sequence). CDR3 size: 15 residues. Written as DNA, the CDR3 is TGTGCCAGCAGTTTGGGACGGCACCCCTACAATGAGCAGCTCTTC. It translates to CASSLGRHPYNEQLF.

This rearrangement joins TRBV6-1 to TRBJ2-1; 8 nucleotides line up with TRBD2. The ends lost 4 bases at V and 16 bases at J; junction bases unmatched: 6. The CDR3 extends over 11 amino acids. The germline V gene has CDR1 MNHNS and CDR2 SASEGT. DNA of the CDR3: TGTGCCAGCAGTGGGGGACTAGTCCAATTCTTC. This sequence encodes CASSGGLVQFF.

This clonotype was seen a few times. The chain links TRBV4-1 to TRBJ1-2; unclear D gene. V was trimmed by 0 bases and J by 5 bases, leaving 4 bases between them. Germline CDR1 MGHRA, CDR2 YSYEKL. The CDR3 consists of 12 residues. The CDR3 DNA reads TGCGCCAGCAGCCAAGATCAGTATGGCTACACCTTC. Protein: CASSQDQYGYTF.

This clonotype was detected ten times or more. The rearrangement links TRBV9 to TRBJ1-2; D uncertain. The CDR3 runs to 14 residues. Germline-derived CDR1 and CDR2 are SGDLS and YYNGEE. V was clipped by 5 bases and J by 6 bases, with 17 bases between them. The CDR3 DNA follows: TGTGCCAGCAGTGAGGACTACCCCACCGATGGCTACACCTTC. Translation: CASSEDYPTDGYTF.

This clonotype came up many times. V usage is TRBV18 and J usage is TRBJ2-3; D uncertain. With 0 bases removed from V and 0 bases from J, the gap between germline ends came to 10 bases. This CDR3 region has 16 residues. Germline V CDR1 and CDR2: KGHSH, LQKENI. CDR3 amino acids: CASSPPRRRSTDTQYF. CDR3 nucleotide sequence: TGTGCCAGCTCACCACCCCGACGCCGAAGCACAGATACGCAGTATTTT.

This clonotype was seen at least ten times. J is TRBJ2-3 and V is TRBV20-1; tentatively, D is TRBD1 (7 bases). The CDR3 runs 17 residues. The V end was cut by 0 bases, the J end by 6 bases, with 22 bases between. Germline V gene lookup returns CDR1 DFQATT and CDR2 SNEGSKA (reference sequence). CDR3 nucleotides: TGCAGTGCTAGAGATGCGGGTGCGGGGACAGTCTTGGATACGCAGTATTTT. As protein: CSARDAGAGTVLDTQYF.

This clonotype occurred many times. The rearrangement uses TRBV7-9 and TRBJ2-1; 9 bases align to TRBD2. The CDR3 has 16 residues. CDR1 is SEHNR and CDR2 is FQNEAQ in the germline V gene (reference sequence). The trim removed 4 bases at V and 10 bases at J, leaving 14 bases unmatched. The CDR3, as DNA: TGTGCCAGCAGCTCCCGGACTGCGGGAGGGCCTCAAGAGCAGTTCTTC. Translated: CASSSRTAGGPQEQFF.

The rearrangement joins TRBV29-1 to TRBJ2-7; 7 bases match TRBD1. Per the germline V gene, CDR1 is SQVTM and CDR2 is ANQGSEA. This CDR3 region has 12 residues. The J segment lost 7 bases and the V segment lost 5 bases, leaving 8 bases of the junction unmatched. CDR3 DNA sequence: TGCAGCGTTACCTCGGACAGGAGGGAGCAGTACTTC. This codes for CSVTSDRREQYF.

This clonotype was seen more than once but under ten times. The rearrangement joins TRBV28 to TRBJ2-3; TRBD2 matches 11 bases. The J call may be in error: the DNA end matches TRBJ2-7 better. Germline CDR1 MDHEN, CDR2 SYDVKM. The CDR3 runs to 15 residues. CDR3 protein: CASGSATSGGYEQYF. As DNA, the CDR3 is TGTGCCAGCGGATCCGCTACTAGCGGGGGCTACGAGCAGTACTTC.

A single count supports this clonotype. This sequence joins TRBV15 and TRBJ1-1; D is uncertain. V lost 0 bases and J 5 bases, leaving 13 bases between the germline ends. The CDR3 has 15 residues. Germline V gene lookup returns CDR1 LNHNV and CDR2 YYDKDF (reference sequence). For the CDR3, the DNA is TGTGCCACCAGCAGAGATTCAATGCAAGGGACTGAAGCTTTCTTT. The encoded protein is CATSRDSMQGTEAFF.

The V call is TRBV20-1, the J call TRBJ2-3; 7 nucleotides align to TRBD2. This CDR3 comprises 14 residues. The V gene end was trimmed by 3 bases and the J gene end by 2 bases; junction bases not matched to a gene: 5. Germline values: CDR1 DFQATT, CDR2 SNEGSKA (reference sequence). The CDR3: CSARGEGNTDTQYF. The CDR3 DNA reads TGCAGTGCTAGGGGGGAGGGAAACACAGATACGCAGTATTTT.

This clonotype appeared many times. The chain joins TRBV2 to TRBJ2-3; D uncertain. From germline, CDR1 is SNHLY and CDR2 FYNNEI. Deletions cut 6 bases from V and 2 bases from J, with 6 bases between. The CDR3 totals 12 residues. This CDR3 reads CASRGDTDTQYF. CDR3 nucleotide sequence: TGTGCCAGCAGAGGCGACACAGATACGCAGTATTTT.

J is TRBJ1-4 and V is TRBV20-1; 7 nucleotides align to TRBD1. The CDR3 length is 13 residues. From germline, CDR1 is DFQATT and CDR2 SNEGSKA (reference sequence). V shed 0 bases, J shed 10 bases, and the junction held 5 bases outside the gene matches. The CDR3 here is CSAREEGAGKLFF. CDR3 DNA: TGCAGTGCTAGAGAAGAGGGGGCGGGAAAACTGTTTTTT.

The sample holds a few counts of this clonotype. The chain carries TRBV4-1 and TRBJ2-2, with D possibly matching TRBD2 (6 bases). The germline gives CDR1 MGHRA, CDR2 YSYEKL. The CDR3 contains 14 residues. V was shortened by 4 bases and J by 5 bases, with 11 bases between the two germline ends. CDR3 loop: CASSLRGSTGELFF. CDR3 sequence (DNA): TGCGCCAGCAGCCTACGGGGGTCGACCGGGGAGCTGTTTTTT.

As to this clonotype: One end of the junction varies from germline; a read error may be responsible. The rearrangement uses TRBV19 and TRBJ2-4; D not resolved. The CDR3 is 13 amino acids. Germline V CDR1 and CDR2: LNHDA, SQIVND (reference sequence). CDR3 sequence (DNA): TGTGCCGGTAGCCTCCTGGCCAAAAACATTCAGTACTTC. Amino acid sequence: CAGSLLAKNIQYF.

This clonotype was found many times. The chain has TRBV20-1 and TRBJ2-1; D possibly corresponds to TRBD2 (7 bases). V was cut by 3 bases and J by 2 bases, with 17 bases left in between. CDR1 and CDR2 from the germline V gene are DFQATT and SNEGSKA (reference sequence). This CDR3 region has 16 residues. The CDR3: CSARGVGGDPYNEQFF. CDR3 DNA: TGCAGTGCTAGGGGTGTAGGGGGGGACCCCTACAATGAGCAGTTCTTC.

On this clonotype: Given a much more abundant clone one base away, this may be a read error. The chain uses TRBV12-3 or TRBV12-4 and TRBJ1-4; D not resolved. This CDR3 contains 16 residues. CDR3 residues: CAGSLGRLGPNEKLFF. CDR3 DNA sequence: TGTGCCGGCAGTTTAGGCCGACTCGGGCCTAATGAAAAACTGTTTTTT.

This sequence joins TRBV15 and TRBJ1-1; no firm D call. Germline lookup yields CDR1 LNHNV and CDR2 YYDKDF (reference sequence). V was pared by 4 bases and J by 2 bases, with 11 bases between. The CDR3 consists of 14 residues. As DNA, the CDR3 is TGTGCCACCAGCATGATGGAGGGAAACACTGAAGCTTTCTTT. Amino acids: CATSMMEGNTEAFF.

This clonotype was recorded only once. The chain recombines TRBV9 with TRBJ1-2; 7 bases are a match to TRBD1. The germline V gene has CDR1 SGDLS and CDR2 YYNGEE. CDR3 length: 14 amino acids. Trimming at V came to 0 bases and at J to 4 bases, leaving 3 bases not matched to a gene. The CDR3 sequence: CASSVGGQPYGYTF. The CDR3 DNA follows: TGTGCCAGCAGCGTAGGGGGACAGCCCTATGGCTACACCTTC. Full variable domain (outside the CDR3, taken from reference TRBV9 and TRBJ1-2): DSGVTQTPKHLITATGQRVTLRCSPRSGDLSVYWYQQSLDQGLQFLIQYYNGEERAKGNILERFSAQQFPDLHSELNLSSLELGDSALYFCASSVGGQPYGYTFGSGTRLTVV.

The rearrangement uses TRBV29-1 and TRBJ1-1; D unclear. This CDR3 contains 10 residues. The V gene's germline CDR1 is SQVTM and CDR2 ANQGSEA. With 5 bases removed from V and 10 bases from J, the gap between germline ends came to 11 bases. CDR3 loop: CSVQPHGAFF. CDR3 sequence (DNA): TGCAGCGTTCAACCCCACGGAGCTTTCTTT.

This clonotype showed up many times. The chain has TRBV20-1 and TRBJ2-5; 7 bases line up with TRBD1. Looked up from germline, CDR1 is DFQATT and CDR2 is SNEGSKA (reference sequence). V lost 3 bases to trimming and J lost 4 bases; unmatched junction nucleotides: 8. This CDR3 has 14 amino acids. The CDR3 DNA sequence: TGCAGTGCTAGGACAGGGCAGATTATAGAGACCCAGTACTTC. The encoded protein is CSARTGQIIETQYF.

The chain is built from TRBV6-2 or TRBV6-3 and TRBJ2-3; D is ambiguous. The CDR3 has 11 amino acids. The germline V gene has CDR1 MNHEY and CDR2 SVGEGT. V lost 8 bases and J 2 bases, leaving 5 bases between the germline ends. The CDR3 DNA reads TGTGCCAGCGGGTACACAGATACGCAGTATTTT. It translates to CASGYTDTQYF.

CDR3 sequence reads: CASSLSSASYEQYF. The DNA for the CDR3 is TGTGCCAGCAGTTTATCGTCGGCGTCCTACGAGCAGTACTTC. J is TRBJ2-7 and V is TRBV27; no reliable D call. The V end lost 0 bases, the J end lost 1 base, and 7 bases lay between the germline ends. The CDR3 is made up of 14 amino acids. Germline assignment: CDR1 MNHEY and CDR2 SMNVEV (reference sequence).

This clonotype was picked up many times. The rearrangement uses TRBV7-9 and TRBJ2-7, with TRBD2 matching over 14 bases. J lost 2 bases, V lost 5 bases, and 11 bases had no gene match. In germline, CDR1 is SEHNR, CDR2 FQNEAQ (reference sequence). The CDR3 is 18 amino acids. CDR3 sequence: CASSTPGLAGASPYEQYF. For the CDR3, the DNA is TGTGCCAGCAGCACTCCGGGACTAGCGGGAGCCTCCCCCTACGAGCAGTACTTC.

This clonotype was seen more than once but under ten times. This rearrangement joins TRBV7-9 to TRBJ1-1; weak D call: TRBD1 (6 bases). Germline V gene data show CDR1 as SEHNR and CDR2 as FQNEAQ (reference sequence). This CDR3 contains 14 residues. Deletions cut 5 bases from V and 5 bases from J, with 15 bases between. CDR3 region: CASSPSGGATEAFF. CDR3 DNA: TGTGCCAGCAGCCCAAGTGGGGGGGCAACTGAAGCTTTCTTT.

The chain recombines TRBV29-1 with TRBJ2-7, with D unclear. Germline lookup yields CDR1 SQVTM and CDR2 ANQGSEA. V lost 6 bases to trimming and J lost 7 bases, with 13 bases between them. The CDR3 totals 11 residues. In DNA, the CDR3 is TGCAGCGTGGGAAGTAACAATGAGCAGTACTTC. Translating it yields CSVGSNNEQYF.